One and the same sample provided the 9 T cell receptor beta chains below, sequenced in a study of blood T cell repertoires in COVID-19. TCRdb's table, derived via immunoSEQ multiplex PCR, lists solely in-frame clones and lacks some. The data contain 200,000 to 250,000 clones, around 84% of them singletons. The sequencing input was peripheral blood. Receptors were obtained from a man aged 50 or older with active or convalescent COVID-19.

CDR3 in amino acids: CASSRNLAGASTDTQYF. CDR3 sequence (DNA): TGTGCCAGCAGCCGTAACCTAGCGGGGGCAAGCACAGATACGCAGTATTTT. This chain links TRBV3-1 (or the pseudogene TRBV3-2) with TRBJ2-3, with TRBD2 matching over 10 bases. V lost 4 bases and J lost 0; bases outside the gene matches: 7. Germline CDR1 is LGHDT and CDR2 is YNNKEL (reference sequence). The CDR3 sequence is 17 residues long.

The chain employs TRBV5-1 and TRBJ2-2; 9 bases fit TRBD1. In germline, CDR1 is SGHRS, CDR2 YFSETQ. The CDR3 runs 16 residues. After removal of 0 bases from V and 8 bases from J, the junction contained 8 bases not matched to a gene. CDR3 in amino acids: CASSLEGQGVPGELFF. DNA for the CDR3: TGCGCCAGCAGCTTGGAGGGACAGGGAGTCCCTGGGGAGCTGTTTTTT.

This clone was found a few times. V gene TRBV6-2 or TRBV6-3 combines with J gene TRBJ1-2; 8 positions match TRBD1. Germline assignment: CDR1 MNHEY and CDR2 SVGEGT. The CDR3 extends over 15 amino acids. With V trimmed by 4 bases and J by 3 bases, 7 bases remained unmatched. CDR3: CASSSRTGSDYGYTF. CDR3 bases: TGTGCCAGCAGTTCTCGGACAGGGTCAGACTATGGCTACACCTTC.

This chain joins TRBV6-1 and TRBJ1-2, with D hard to call. The CDR3 length is 14 residues. The V end was cut by 1 base, the J end by 4 bases, with 10 bases between. CDR1 MNHNS and CDR2 SASEGT come from the germline V gene. The CDR3 coding sequence is TGTGCCAGCAGTGAAGGTCGGGGATCCTATGGCTACACCTTC. Translating it yields CASSEGRGSYGYTF.

The chain links TRBV2 to TRBJ2-1; D uncertain. The CDR3 consists of 15 residues. Deletions cut 3 bases from V and 0 bases from J, with 9 bases between. Germline assignment: CDR1 SNHLY and CDR2 FYNNEI. DNA for the CDR3: TGTGCCAGCAGTGATGGTCCGAGCTCCTACAATGAGCAGTTCTTC. This encodes CASSDGPSSYNEQFF.

This chain joins TRBV30 and TRBJ2-2; D not certain. The germline CDR1 and CDR2 sequences are GTSNPN and SVGIG (reference sequence). Trimming removed 0 bases from V and 7 bases from J, with 6 bases in between. The CDR3 totals 12 residues. The chain's CDR3 is CAWSVSVGELFF. The CDR3 DNA is TGTGCCTGGAGTGTGTCCGTCGGGGAGCTGTTTTTT.

V is TRBV7-3 and J is TRBJ1-2, with TRBD1 identical over 10 bases. This CDR3 spans 13 amino acids. Germline V lookup: CDR1 SGHTA, CDR2 FQGTGA. V was clipped by 8 bases and J by 5 bases; unmatched bases: 5. DNA for the CDR3: TGTGCCAGCGCGCAGGGACAGGGGTATGGCTACACCTTC. Residues: CASAQGQGYGYTF.

This clone appeared once. The rearrangement joins TRBV19 to TRBJ2-1, with 12 positions matching TRBD2. V shed 3 bases, J shed 7 bases, and the junction held 7 bases outside the gene matches. The germline V gene has CDR1 LNHDA and CDR2 SQIVND (reference sequence). This CDR3 region has 16 residues. CDR3 protein: CASSITTSGSENEQFF. The DNA of the CDR3 is TGTGCCAGTAGTATCACGACTAGCGGGAGTGAGAATGAGCAGTTCTTC. The full variable domain, its missing parts supplied by reference TRBV19 and TRBJ2-1, is DGGITQSPKYLFRKEGQNVTLSCEQNLNHDAMYWYRQDPGQGLRLIYYSQIVNDFQKGDIAEGYSVSREKKESFPLTVTSAQKNPTAFYLCASSITTSGSENEQFFGPGTRLTVL.

The rearrangement uses TRBV28 and TRBJ2-3, with TRBD2 matching over 9 bases. This CDR3 region has 16 residues. The V gene end was trimmed by 5 bases and the J gene end by 2 bases; junction bases not matched to a gene: 8. From germline, CDR1 is MDHEN and CDR2 SYDVKM. DNA of the CDR3: TGTGCCAGCAGTCCATTAGCGGGGGCTCCCACAGATACGCAGTATTTT. Translating gives CASSPLAGAPTDTQYF.